Listed here are 8 T cell receptor beta chains from one sample, sequenced in a study of blood T cell repertoires in COVID-19. Generated by immunoSEQ multiplex PCR, the TCRdb table keeps only in-frame clones and is missing some. The sample has 200,000 to 250,000 clones, about 81% seen once. Sequencing used PBMCs or T cells enriched from blood (not recorded which). The source is a middle-aged man who had recovered from COVID-19.

The chain carries TRBV5-4 and TRBJ2-5; 9 nucleotides align to TRBD2. V lost 3 bases to trimming and J lost 4 bases; unmatched junction nucleotides: 13. The CDR3 contains 17 residues. CDR1 SGHNT and CDR2 YYREEE come from the germline V gene (reference sequence). CDR3 loop: CASSSPGGSGGGETQYF. Written as DNA, the CDR3 is TGTGCCAGCAGCTCCCCGGGGGGTAGCGGGGGTGGAGAGACCCAGTACTTC.

The chain couples TRBV6-5 to TRBJ1-2; D uncertain. There are 15 residues in the CDR3. In germline, CDR1 is MNHEY, CDR2 SVGAGI. The V and J ends lost 6 bases and 3 bases respectively, with 17 bases between them. CDR3 sequence reads: CASRSGSPRDYGYTF. The DNA of the CDR3 is TGTGCCAGCAGATCAGGATCTCCGAGGGACTATGGCTACACCTTC.

The genes are TRBV4-1 and TRBJ1-2, with 9 bases aligning to TRBD1. With 1 base clipped from V and 2 bases from J, the junction kept 5 bases outside the gene matches. This CDR3 is built from 16 residues. The germline gives CDR1 MGHRA, CDR2 YSYEKL. Written as DNA, the CDR3 is TGCGCCAGCAGCCAAGCAGGGACAGGGTCGAACTATGGCTACACCTTC. Amino acids: CASSQAGTGSNYGYTF.

The chain has TRBV18 and TRBJ2-7; weak D call: TRBD1 (5 bases). CDR3 size: 15 residues. Between the trimmed V and J ends, which lost 2 bases and 7 bases, there was a span of 18 bases. Germline CDR1 KGHSH, CDR2 LQKENI. The CDR3 sequence: CASSPSPTAYLEQYF. CDR3 nucleotides: TGTGCCAGCTCACCATCCCCGACAGCCTACCTGGAGCAGTACTTC.

The chain joins TRBV4-1 to TRBJ1-2; 8 bases map to TRBD1. The ends lost 7 bases at V and 6 bases at J; junction bases unmatched: 16. The CDR3 is 16 residues long. CDR1 MGHRA and CDR2 YSYEKL come from the germline V gene. The CDR3 DNA follows: TGCGCCAGCACCCCCAGGTCTACAGGGGGTTACGATGGCTACACCTTC. Protein: CASTPRSTGGYDGYTF.

This sequence joins TRBV5-1 and TRBJ2-1, with TRBD2 as a possible D gene (6 bases). Trimming removed 0 bases at V and 6 bases at J, with 13 bases between. CDR1 and CDR2 from the germline V gene are SGHRS and YFSETQ. There are 15 residues in the CDR3. As DNA, the CDR3 is TGCGCCAGCAGCTTGGATACGGGAGCGGGCAATGAGCAGTTCTTC. The encoded protein is CASSLDTGAGNEQFF.

The rearrangement links TRBV2 to TRBJ2-7; 8 bases are a match to TRBD1. V was clipped by 5 bases and J by 8 bases; unmatched bases: 11. Germline-derived CDR1 and CDR2 are SNHLY and FYNNEI. The CDR3 runs 14 residues. The CDR3 loop is CASSPGQGFRQQYF. The CDR3, as DNA: TGTGCCAGCAGTCCTGGACAGGGTTTTAGGCAGCAGTACTTC.

The chain joins TRBV6-5 to TRBJ1-1, with TRBD1 identical over 10 bases. Germline CDR1 reads MNHEY; CDR2 reads SVGAGI. The CDR3 length is 16 residues. V gave up 2 bases and J gave up 5 bases; unmatched junction bases: 8. CDR3 coding DNA: TGTGCCAGCAGTTACGAGACAGGGGGCAAGAGAACTGAAGCTTTCTTT. This translates into CASSYETGGKRTEAFF.